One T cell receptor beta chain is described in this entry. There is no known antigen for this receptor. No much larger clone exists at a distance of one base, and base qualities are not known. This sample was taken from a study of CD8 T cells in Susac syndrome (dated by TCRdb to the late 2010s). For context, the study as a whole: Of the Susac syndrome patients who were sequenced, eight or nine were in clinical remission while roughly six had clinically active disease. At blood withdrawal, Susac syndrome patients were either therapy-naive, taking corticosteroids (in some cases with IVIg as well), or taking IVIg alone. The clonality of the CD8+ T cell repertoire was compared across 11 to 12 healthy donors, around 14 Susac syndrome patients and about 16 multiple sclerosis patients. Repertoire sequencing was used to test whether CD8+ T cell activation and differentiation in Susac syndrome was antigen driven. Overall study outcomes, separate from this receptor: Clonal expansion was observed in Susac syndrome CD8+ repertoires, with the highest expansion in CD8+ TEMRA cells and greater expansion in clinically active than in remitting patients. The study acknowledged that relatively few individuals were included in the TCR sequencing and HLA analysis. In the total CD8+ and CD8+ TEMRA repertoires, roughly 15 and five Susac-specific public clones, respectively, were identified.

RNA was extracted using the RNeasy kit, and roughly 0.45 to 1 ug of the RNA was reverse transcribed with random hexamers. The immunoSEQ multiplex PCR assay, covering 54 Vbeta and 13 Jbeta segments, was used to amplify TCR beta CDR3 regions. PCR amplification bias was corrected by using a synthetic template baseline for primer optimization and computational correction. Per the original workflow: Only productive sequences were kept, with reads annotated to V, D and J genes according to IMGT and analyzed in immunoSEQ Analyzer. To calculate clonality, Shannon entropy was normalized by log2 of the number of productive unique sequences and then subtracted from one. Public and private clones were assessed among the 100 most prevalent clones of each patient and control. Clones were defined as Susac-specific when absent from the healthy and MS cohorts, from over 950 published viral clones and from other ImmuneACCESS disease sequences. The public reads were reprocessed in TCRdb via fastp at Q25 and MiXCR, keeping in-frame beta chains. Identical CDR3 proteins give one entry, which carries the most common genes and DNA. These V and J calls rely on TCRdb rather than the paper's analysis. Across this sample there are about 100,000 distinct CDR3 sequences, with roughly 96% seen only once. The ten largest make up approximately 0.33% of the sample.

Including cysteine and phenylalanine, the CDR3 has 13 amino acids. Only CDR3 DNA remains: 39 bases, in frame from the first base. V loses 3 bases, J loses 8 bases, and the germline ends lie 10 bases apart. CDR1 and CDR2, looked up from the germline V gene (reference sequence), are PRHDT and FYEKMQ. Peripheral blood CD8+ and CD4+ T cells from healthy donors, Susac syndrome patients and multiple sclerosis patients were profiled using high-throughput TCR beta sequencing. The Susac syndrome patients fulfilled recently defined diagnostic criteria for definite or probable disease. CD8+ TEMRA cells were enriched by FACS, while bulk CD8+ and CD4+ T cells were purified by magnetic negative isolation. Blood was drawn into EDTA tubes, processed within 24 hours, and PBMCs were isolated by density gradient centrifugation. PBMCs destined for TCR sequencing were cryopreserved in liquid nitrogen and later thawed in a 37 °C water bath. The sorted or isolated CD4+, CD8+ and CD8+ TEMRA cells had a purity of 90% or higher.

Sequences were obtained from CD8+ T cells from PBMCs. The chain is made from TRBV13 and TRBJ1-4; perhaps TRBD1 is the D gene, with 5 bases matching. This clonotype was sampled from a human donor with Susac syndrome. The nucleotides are TGTGCCAGCAGCTTGGGGCATGGCGAAAAACTGTTTTTT. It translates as CASSLGHGEKLFF.